This T cell receptor (beta chain) came from a study of T-cell reconstitution after alpha-beta-depleted transplantation in children (dated by TCRdb to 2016 to 2018). With regard to the full study: The study quantitatively tracked T-cell immune reconstitution after TCRalphabeta/CD19-depleted allogeneic hematopoietic cell transplantation in children using TCR repertoire profiling.

The library was built by means of PCR. The sequencer listed for this sample is Illumina HiSeq 2500. Molecular barcoding was employed in the preparation of TCR libraries, with unique molecular identifiers being used to normalize TCRbeta repertoire quantification. In TCRdb, the public reads were trimmed at Q25 with fastp and aligned with MiXCR, with productive beta chains retained. Each CDR3 protein appears once, grouped with its most common genes and DNA. In this sample the table shows about 350,000 distinct CDR3 sequences, 10% to 15% of which occur a single time. Of the sample, over 3.5% is held by the ten largest clones. Trimming takes 2 bases from V and 6 bases from J, and the germline ends sit 13 bases apart. Taken from the germline V gene, the CDR1 and CDR2 loops are LGHNA and YSLEER. The CDR3, from cysteine to phenylalanine, totals 14 residues. The read is trimmed to its CDR3 DNA, 42 bases read in frame from base 1.

This clonotype came up once. This clone's antigen is unknown. No qualities accompany the bases; no much larger clone lies one base away. Weak support is all one read offers. This specimen was PBMCs, taken from the stem cell graft. This chain is built from TRBV4-3 and TRBJ1-2, with the D gene call left open. This clonotype was sampled from a human donor who donated a stem cell graft to a child with Fanconi anemia. In nucleotides, the sequence is TGCGCCAGCAGCCAAATGCAGGACCGAAATGGCTACACCTTC. This sequence encodes CASSQMQDRNGYTF.